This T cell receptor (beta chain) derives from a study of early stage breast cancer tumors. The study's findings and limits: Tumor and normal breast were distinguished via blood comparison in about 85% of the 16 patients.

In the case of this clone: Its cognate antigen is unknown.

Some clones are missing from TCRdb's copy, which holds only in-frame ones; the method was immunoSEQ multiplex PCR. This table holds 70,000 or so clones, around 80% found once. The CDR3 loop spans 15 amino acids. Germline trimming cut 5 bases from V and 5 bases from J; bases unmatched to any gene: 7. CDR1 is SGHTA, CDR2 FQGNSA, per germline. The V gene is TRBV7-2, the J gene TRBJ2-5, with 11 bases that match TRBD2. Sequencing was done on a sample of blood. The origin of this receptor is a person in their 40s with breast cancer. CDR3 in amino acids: CASSVLAGGMETQYF. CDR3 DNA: TGTGCCAGCAGCGTATTAGCGGGAGGGATGGAGACCCAGTACTTC.